This is a list of T cell receptor beta chains from one sample in a study of CD8 T cells in ankylosing spondylitis. MiXCR was run by TCRdb on the 5' RACE reads, yielding one entry per CDR3 protein. The sample shows more than 150,000 distinct CDR3 sequences, more than 10% of them seen only once. The sequenced sample was blood, either unsorted or a sorted T cell fraction (not recorded which). These receptors all come from a male donor with ankylosing spondylitis or in good health (not recorded which). CDR3s include the opening cysteine and the closing phenylalanine or tryptophan. D genes are given only for firm matches. Rows may omit the clone size; those that give it use once, few, many or a size class.

NA | 12 | TRBJ2-1 | few | TRBV5-6 | CASMTALGEQFF | TGTGCCAGCATGACAGCGTTGGGTGAGCAGTTCTTC
NA | 15 | TRBJ2-7 | NA | TRBV27 | CASRTQPGSSYEQYF | TGTGCCAGCAGGACACAACCCGGTAGCTCCTACGAGCAGTACTTC
TRBD2 | 17 | TRBJ2-3 | NA | TRBV20-1 | CSAPGLAGDLSTDTQYF | TGCAGTGCCCCGGGACTAGCGGGGGACCTCAGCACAGATACGCAGTATTTT
NA | 14 | TRBJ2-4 | few | TRBV20-1 | CSARGLGGRDIQYF | TGCAGTGCTAGAGGATTAGGGGGTAGGGACATTCAGTACTTC
TRBD1 | 13 | TRBJ1-1 | many | TRBV4-1 | CASSHRTGTEAFF | TGCGCCAGCAGCCATCGGACAGGCACTGAAGCTTTCTTT
NA | 13 | TRBJ2-2 | NA | TRBV9 | CASSPRDHGELFF | TGTGCCAGCAGCCCTCGGGACCACGGGGAGCTGTTTTTT
NA | 10 | TRBJ2-5 | NA | TRBV21-1 | CASSKIRPYF | TGTGCCAGCAGCAAAATCAGGCCCTACTTC
NA | 13 | TRBJ1-2 | many | TRBV3-1 | CASSQVGYESYTF | TGTGCCAGCAGCCAAGTGGGGTATGAAAGCTACACCTTC
NA | 10 | TRBJ2-1 | few | TRBV6-4 | CASTRARQFF | TGTGCCAGCACGCGAGCTCGGCAGTTCTTC
TRBD2 | 13 | TRBJ2-2 | NA | TRBV6-5 | CASSYGLAGELFF | TGTGCCAGCAGTTACGGACTAGCCGGGGAGCTGTTTTTT
NA | 13 | TRBJ2-7 | many | TRBV9 | CASSVESVGEQYF | TGTGCCAGCAGCGTAGAAAGCGTGGGGGAGCAGTACTTC
NA | 13 | TRBJ1-1 | NA | TRBV10-2 | CASTPGAATEAFF | TGCGCCAGCACACCAGGGGCAGCCACTGAAGCTTTCTTT
NA | 15 | TRBJ2-7 | NA | TRBV27 | CASSPRNFDSFEQYF | TGTGCCAGCAGTCCACGCAACTTCGACAGTTTCGAGCAGTACTTC
NA | 15 | TRBJ2-2 | many | TRBV7-9 | CASSTRAQGTGELFF | TGTGCCAGCAGCACCCGGGCCCAGGGCACCGGGGAGCTGTTTTTT
TRBD2 | 15 | TRBJ2-2 | NA | TRBV7-9 | CASSLQAGGPGELFF | TGTGCCAGCAGCTTACAAGCGGGGGGACCCGGGGAGCTGTTTTTT
NA | 17 | TRBJ2-5 | few | TRBV21-1 | CASSKAGDRETQETQYF | TGTGCCAGCAGCAAAGCAGGTGACAGGGAAACCCAAGAGACCCAGTACTTC
NA | 13 | TRBJ1-2 | NA | TRBV29-1 | CSVEGGARYGYTF | TGCAGCGTGGAGGGGGGGGCTCGATATGGCTACACCTTC
NA | 13 | TRBJ1-1 | few | TRBV20-1 | CSASSGLDTEAFF | TGCAGTGCTAGTTCGGGGTTGGACACTGAAGCTTTCTTT
TRBD1 | 15 | TRBJ1-1 | many | TRBV7-8 | CASSIGTEVNTEAFF | TGTGCCAGCAGCATTGGGACAGAAGTTAACACTGAAGCTTTCTTT
NA | 18 | TRBJ2-7 | once | TRBV9 | CASSVDSPRGDRSYEQYF | TGTGCCAGCAGCGTAGATTCCCCCCGGGGGGACAGGTCCTACGAGCAGTACTTC
TRBD2 | 14 | TRBJ2-1 | NA | TRBV5-1 | CASRYSSGEDEQFF | TGCGCCAGCAGGTATTCTAGCGGGGAGGATGAGCAGTTCTTC
NA | 13 | TRBJ1-2 | NA | TRBV24-1 | CATSDRPFYGYTF | TGTGCCACCAGTGATCGACCGTTCTATGGCTACACCTTC
NA | 16 | TRBJ2-7 | NA | TRBV7-2 | CASSHPRDSSSYEQYF | TGTGCCAGCAGTCACCCGCGGGACAGCTCCTCCTACGAGCAGTACTTC
NA | 15 | TRBJ2-7 | NA | TRBV5-1 | CASSLARPSTYEQYF | TGCGCCAGCAGCTTGGCTAGGCCGTCGACCTACGAGCAGTACTTC
NA | 14 | TRBJ2-7 | NA | TRBV19 | CASSIGAESYEQYF | TGTGCCAGTAGTATAGGGGCCGAATCCTACGAGCAGTACTTC
TRBD2 | 16 | TRBJ2-3 | many | TRBV5-1 | CASSLWDYLSTDTQYF | TGCGCCAGCAGCCTCTGGGACTACCTAAGCACAGATACGCAGTATTTT
NA | 15 | TRBJ2-2 | few | TRBV12-3/TRBV12-4 | CASGDPGVYTGELFF | TGTGCCAGCGGCGATCCGGGGGTCTACACCGGGGAGCTGTTTTTT
NA | 16 | TRBJ2-2 | medium-sized | TRBV20-1 | CSASPTRTLSTGELFF | TGCAGTGCTAGTCCTACTAGAACCTTAAGCACCGGGGAGCTGTTTTTT
TRBD2 | 15 | TRBJ2-7 | NA | TRBV20-1 | CSAARGLAGGLEQYF | TGCAGTGCTGCCAGGGGACTAGCGGGGGGCCTAGAGCAGTACTTC
NA | 13 | TRBJ2-5 | NA | TRBV7-6 | CASSSGAAETQYF | TGTGCCAGCAGCTCGGGGGCTGCAGAGACCCAGTACTTC